Below, 19 T cell receptor beta chains from the same sample are listed, as sequenced in a study of blood T cell repertoires in COVID-19. Using immunoSEQ multiplex PCR, the repertoire was profiled, and TCRdb retains in-frame clones only, with some absent. The table shows 180,000 or so clones, with about nine tenths occurring only once. The sequencing sample was made of peripheral blood. These receptors were collected from a man in his forties with acute or convalescent COVID-19.

This chain uses TRBV9 with TRBJ2-3, with D maybe TRBD1 (6 bases). Germline CDR1 reads SGDLS; CDR2 reads YYNGEE. The V end was cut by 0 bases, the J end by 1 base, with 18 bases between. The CDR3 is 18 amino acids. In nucleotides, the CDR3 is TGTGCCAGCAGCGTAGTAGGTTGGGGGCAGGGCGGCACAGATACGCAGTATTTT. The encoded protein is CASSVVGWGQGGTDTQYF.

The chain has TRBV4-1 and TRBJ2-7; 9 positions agree with TRBD1. This CDR3 has 15 amino acids. Germline CDR1 is MGHRA and CDR2 is YSYEKL. V was clipped by 0 bases and J by 6 bases; unmatched bases: 6. CDR3 coding DNA: TGCGCCAGCAGCCAAGAGGACAGGGGATTGTTCGAGCAGTACTTC. Translating gives CASSQEDRGLFEQYF.

V is TRBV29-1 and J is TRBJ2-1; 7 nucleotides match TRBD1. The junction had 9 bases not matched to a gene; V was cut back by 4 bases and J by 6 bases. The CDR3 loop spans 14 amino acids. The germline V gene encodes CDR1 SQVTM and CDR2 ANQGSEA. CDR3 nucleotides: TGCAGCGTTGGGCGACAGGGAGAGCCCAATGAGCAGTTCTTC. It encodes CSVGRQGEPNEQFF.

The chain is built from TRBV6-5 and TRBJ1-1; possibly TRBD1 for D (5 bases). CDR3 length: 14 amino acids. Germline assignment: CDR1 MNHEY and CDR2 SVGAGI. Trimming cost V 2 bases and J 11 bases, with 18 bases left between them. The CDR3 nucleotides are TGTGCCAGCAGTTACAGGGCAGGGATCTCACCGGCTTTCTTT. Its protein product is CASSYRAGISPAFF.

This sequence joins TRBV10-1 and TRBJ1-1; 11 bases match TRBD1. V shed 6 bases and J 1 base; nucleotides not matched to a gene: 16. Germline V gene data show CDR1 as WNHNN and CDR2 as SYGVQD (reference sequence). The CDR3 spans 19 residues. CDR3 coding DNA: TGCGCCAGCAGCGCGATAGATGAGCCGGGACAGGGGGAGAACACTGAAGCTTTCTTT. This encodes CASSAIDEPGQGENTEAFF.

In DNA form, the CDR3 reads TGTGCCAGCAGTTACTCCAGGACAGGGGTTTACGGCTACACCTTC. Translated: CASSYSRTGVYGYTF. This rearrangement joins TRBV6-2 or TRBV6-3 to TRBJ1-2; 9 bases are a match to TRBD1. Germline V lookup: CDR1 MNHEY, CDR2 SVGEGT. Trimming cost V 0 bases and J 8 bases; bases outside gene matches: 7. The CDR3 is 15 residues long.

This chain joins TRBV24-1 and TRBJ2-7, with 10 positions matching TRBD1. CDR3 length: 14 amino acids. J was trimmed by 5 bases and V by 4 bases; bases with no gene match: 4. The germline CDR1 and CDR2 sequences are KGHDR and SFDVKD. In DNA, the CDR3 is TGTGCCACCAGTGAGGGACAGGGGTCAAACGAGCAGTACTTC. Amino acids: CATSEGQGSNEQYF.

J is TRBJ2-3 and V is TRBV6-2 or TRBV6-3; 7 bases line up with TRBD2. Germline CDR1 and CDR2: MNHEY and SVGEGT. V trimming: 6 bases; J trimming: 0 bases; junction bases outside the gene matches: 12. CDR3 size: 17 residues. Here the CDR3 reads CASSKGLSGRSTDTQYF. In DNA form, the CDR3 reads TGTGCCAGCAGCAAGGGGCTTAGCGGGCGTAGCACAGATACGCAGTATTTT.

J is TRBJ1-1 and V is TRBV14, with no clear D. The V end lost 0 bases, the J end lost 0 bases, and 8 bases lay between the germline ends. This CDR3 is built from 15 residues. Germline values: CDR1 SGHDN, CDR2 FVKESK. The CDR3 coding sequence is TGTGCCAGCAGCCAAGATCGTAATATGAACACTGAAGCTTTCTTT. This sequence encodes CASSQDRNMNTEAFF.

The J gene is TRBJ2-5, the V gene TRBV5-1; tentatively, D is TRBD2 (6 bases). The V end was cut by 4 bases, the J end by 5 bases, with 12 bases between. The CDR3 runs to 13 residues. Germline loops: CDR1 SGHRS, CDR2 YFSETQ. The CDR3 bases are TGCGCCAGCAGCCGGGACTGGGAGGAGACCCAGTACTTC. It translates to CASSRDWEETQYF.

This clone was seen a few times. The J gene is TRBJ2-2, the V gene TRBV28, with TRBD2 identical over 10 bases. The ends lost 5 bases at V and 1 base at J; junction bases unmatched: 4. The CDR3 is 16 residues long. Germline loops: CDR1 MDHEN, CDR2 SYDVKM. The DNA for the CDR3 is TGTGCCAGCAGTGGGGGACTAGCGATGAACACCGGGGAGCTGTTTTTT. This sequence encodes CASSGGLAMNTGELFF.

This chain connects TRBV2 to TRBJ2-5; D gene unclear. The germline V gene encodes CDR1 SNHLY and CDR2 FYNNEI. V was pared by 8 bases and J by 0 bases, with 13 bases between. CDR3 length equals 14 residues. CDR3 sequence: CASCGAMYQETQYF. CDR3 in DNA: TGTGCCAGCTGCGGCGCGATGTACCAAGAGACCCAGTACTTC.

V and J are TRBV5-6 and TRBJ2-3, with 7 bases fitting TRBD2. Germline V gene sequence: CDR1 SGHDT, CDR2 YYEEEE. The CDR3 is 15 residues long. The J segment lost 2 bases and the V segment lost 4 bases, leaving 7 bases of the junction unmatched. Here the CDR3 DNA reads TGTGCCAGCAGCGAGGGGACTACCTTCACAGATACGCAGTATTTT. It specifies CASSEGTTFTDTQYF.

The CDR3 loop is CASSSNVDRAGETQYF. The CDR3 nucleotides read TGTGCCAGCAGTTCCAACGTCGACAGGGCTGGGGAGACCCAGTACTTC. The chain carries TRBV28 and TRBJ2-5, with 7 bases identical to TRBD1. This CDR3 region has 16 residues. Germline CDR1 MDHEN, CDR2 SYDVKM. V dropped 4 bases and J dropped 5; count of bases not matched to a gene: 13.

This chain joins TRBV5-5 and TRBJ2-3; TRBD1 matches at 10 bases. CDR3 size: 15 residues. The ends lost 4 bases at V and 7 bases at J; junction bases unmatched: 9. Germline assignment: CDR1 SGHKS and CDR2 YYEKEE (reference sequence). CDR3 protein: CASSPGQGPSYTQYF. As DNA, the CDR3 is TGTGCCAGCAGCCCGGGACAGGGGCCCAGTTATACGCAGTATTTT.

V and J are TRBV6-1 and TRBJ2-5, with D possibly being TRBD2 (5 bases). Germline V gene lookup returns CDR1 MNHNS and CDR2 SASEGT. The V and J ends lost 2 bases and 5 bases respectively, with 18 bases between them. This CDR3 has 16 amino acids. CDR3 nucleotide sequence: TGTGCCAGCAGTGAATTCCGGTCCCATACTAGGGAGACCCAGTACTTC. It translates to CASSEFRSHTRETQYF.

V and J are TRBV24-1 and TRBJ2-1, with D hard to call. CDR1 is KGHDR and CDR2 is SFDVKD in the germline V gene. The CDR3 has 11 amino acids. V lost 3 bases and J 6 bases, leaving 2 bases between the germline ends. CDR3 in DNA: TGTGCCACCAGTGATCTCAATGAGCAGTTCTTC. Translation: CATSDLNEQFF.

This chain joins TRBV4-2 and TRBJ1-3; possible D gene TRBD1, 5 bases. V shed 2 bases and J shed 0 bases, with 11 bases lying between them. From germline, CDR1 is LGHNA and CDR2 YNFKEQ. The CDR3 length is 16 residues. The CDR3 sequence: CASSQHRQNSGNTIYF. In DNA, the CDR3 is TGTGCCAGCAGCCAACACAGACAGAACTCTGGAAACACCATATATTTT.

V usage is TRBV12-3 or TRBV12-4 and J usage is TRBJ1-6; D is ambiguous. CDR3 length equals 13 residues. The V gene lost 6 bases and the J gene lost 9 bases, with 12 bases spanning the gap. CDR3 protein: CASRNKNISPLHF. The CDR3 DNA follows: TGTGCCAGCAGGAACAAGAATATTTCACCCCTCCACTTT.